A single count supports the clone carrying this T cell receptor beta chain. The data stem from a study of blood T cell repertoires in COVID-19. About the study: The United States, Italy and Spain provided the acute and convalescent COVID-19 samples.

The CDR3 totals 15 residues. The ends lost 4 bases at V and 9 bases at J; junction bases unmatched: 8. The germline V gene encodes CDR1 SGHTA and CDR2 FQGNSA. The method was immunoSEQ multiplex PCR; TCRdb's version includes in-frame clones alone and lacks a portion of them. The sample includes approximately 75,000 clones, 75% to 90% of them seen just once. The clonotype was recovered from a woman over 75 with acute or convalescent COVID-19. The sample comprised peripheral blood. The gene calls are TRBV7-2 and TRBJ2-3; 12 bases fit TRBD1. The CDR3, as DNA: TGTGCCAGCAGCTATTCCGGGACAGGGGGCGGCACGCAGTATTTT. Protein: CASSYSGTGGGTQYF.